These 30 T cell receptor beta chains were sequenced from one sample in a study of cytomegalovirus exposure and HLA in healthy donors. Use of 60 Vbeta and 13 Jbeta primers characterized the PCR. The repertoire was sequenced with immunoSEQ multiplex PCR; TCRdb's copy has only in-frame clones and lacks some. Found here are 90,000 to 120,000 clones, approximately 74% of them singletons; the top ten hold around 15%. The sequenced sample was PBMCs. These receptors originate from a woman in her forties in good health and CMV-seropositive.

This chain connects TRBV25-1 to TRBJ2-7; no clear D. This CDR3 is 12 amino acids long. The germline V gene encodes CDR1 MGHDK and CDR2 SYGVNS. Between the trimmed V and J ends, which lost 3 bases and 2 bases, there was a span of 5 bases. CDR3 amino acids: CASSDSPYEQYF. DNA for the CDR3: TGTGCCAGCAGTGACAGTCCCTACGAGCAGTACTTC.

The chain carries TRBV5-1 and TRBJ2-7, with TRBD2 matching 8 bases. In germline, CDR1 is SGHRS, CDR2 YFSETQ. CDR3 size: 15 residues. Trimming took 1 base from V and 0 from J; bases not matched to a gene: 3. The CDR3 DNA is TGCGCCAGCAGCTTGAGCGGGGGACCCTCCTACGAGCAGTACTTC. Translated: CASSLSGGPSYEQYF.

The V and J genes are TRBV6-5 and TRBJ1-1, with unresolved D. The germline gives CDR1 MNHEY, CDR2 SVGAGI. Trimming left V 2 bases short and J 2 bases short, with 12 bases between. The CDR3 totals 15 residues. CDR3 protein: CASSYDWRVNTEAFF. As DNA, the CDR3 is TGTGCCAGCAGTTACGACTGGCGGGTAAACACTGAAGCTTTCTTT.

This CDR3 is CASSQYRGQGTTDTQYF. The CDR3 region has the DNA TGTGCCAGCTCACAGTACCGGGGACAGGGGACAACAGATACGCAGTATTTT. The chain recombines TRBV18 with TRBJ2-3; 10 nucleotides agree with TRBD1. This CDR3 comprises 17 residues. Germline V lookup: CDR1 KGHSH, CDR2 LQKENI. J gave up 3 bases and V 4 bases, and 10 bases lay outside the gene matches.

This chain joins TRBV29-1 and TRBJ2-1; D may be TRBD1 (6 bases). This CDR3 has 14 residues. Germline V gene lookup returns CDR1 SQVTM and CDR2 ANQGSEA. V was pared by 7 bases and J by 7 bases, with 20 bases between. The DNA of the CDR3 is TGCAGCGCCCAACCCGGCCAGGGGCGAAATGAGCAGTTCTTC. The encoded protein is CSAQPGQGRNEQFF.

This chain links TRBV7-8 with TRBJ1-6; D might be TRBD1 (5 bases). Trimming removed 7 bases at V and 1 base at J, with 14 bases between. CDR1 SGHVS and CDR2 FQNEAQ come from the germline V gene. The CDR3 length is 16 residues. CDR3 in DNA: TGTGCCAGCACCCTAAGGGAGGGGTCCTATAATTCACCCCTCCACTTT. Amino acids: CASTLREGSYNSPLHF.

V is TRBV6-5 and J is TRBJ1-1, with D possibly TRBD1 on 5 matching bases. The V and J ends lost 7 bases and 1 base respectively, with 16 bases between them. This CDR3 is built from 15 residues. Germline-derived CDR1 and CDR2 are MNHEY and SVGAGI. CDR3 DNA sequence: TGTGCCAGCACCCAAAGGGGCATCGGGAACACTGAAGCTTTCTTT. The encoded protein is CASTQRGIGNTEAFF.

The chain couples TRBV7-9 to TRBJ1-4, with a weak D call TRBD1 (6 bases). Looked up from germline, CDR1 is SEHNR and CDR2 is FQNEAQ (reference sequence). Trimming removed 5 bases from V and 8 bases from J, with 18 bases in between. CDR3 size: 15 residues. CDR3 DNA sequence: TGTGCCAGCAGCCGACGCCGCACAGGGATGGAAAAACTGTTTTTT. It specifies CASSRRRTGMEKLFF.

The V and J genes are TRBV25-1 and TRBJ2-5, with a weak D call TRBD1 (6 bases). This CDR3 has 13 amino acids. The germline V gene has CDR1 MGHDK and CDR2 SYGVNS. The V end lost 5 bases, the J end lost 5 bases, and 12 bases lay between the germline ends. CDR3 loop: CASSRQVRETQYF. CDR3 sequence (DNA): TGTGCCAGCAGTCGACAGGTTAGGGAGACCCAGTACTTC.

This clone was seen a few times. The CDR3 DNA sequence: TGTGCCAGCAGCCTACAGGGGGCGCGGACTGAAGCTTTCTTT. Translating gives CASSLQGARTEAFF. The chain carries TRBV5-4 and TRBJ1-1; 9 nucleotides match TRBD1. The CDR3 is 14 amino acids. Per the germline V gene, CDR1 is SGHNT and CDR2 is YYREEE (reference sequence). The V and J ends lost 4 bases and 5 bases, in that order; junction bases with no gene match: 6.

The CDR3 nucleotides are TGTGCCAGCTCTAGCGTAGAGGACACCGGGGAGCTGTTTTTT. Its translation: CASSSVEDTGELFF. J is TRBJ2-2 and V is TRBV6-4; tentatively, D is TRBD2 (6 bases). The ends were cut back, 8 bases at V and 3 bases at J, with 13 bases in the middle. The CDR3 extends over 14 amino acids. Germline V gene lookup returns CDR1 MRHNA and CDR2 SNTAGT.

CDR3: CASSENGLANNEQFF. The CDR3 DNA reads as TGTGCCAGCAGTGAAAACGGACTAGCTAACAATGAGCAGTTCTTC. The genes are TRBV6-1 and TRBJ2-1, with 8 nucleotides matching TRBD2. The trim removed 2 bases at V and 5 bases at J, leaving 5 bases unmatched. Germline V gene data show CDR1 as MNHNS and CDR2 as SASEGT. The CDR3 extends over 15 amino acids.

The gene calls are TRBV5-4 and TRBJ1-1, with D possibly matching TRBD1 (6 bases). CDR3 length equals 15 residues. CDR1 and CDR2 (germline): SGHNT, YYREEE (reference sequence). V dropped 0 bases and J dropped 1 base, with 10 bases sitting between them. CDR3 region: CASSLGGRGNTEAFF. CDR3 bases: TGTGCCAGCAGCTTGGGTGGCAGGGGGAACACTGAAGCTTTCTTT. The full variable domain, rest sourced from reference TRBV5-4 and TRBJ1-1, is ETGVTQSPTHLIKTRGQQVTLRCSSQSGHNTVSWYQQALGQGPQFIFQYYREEENGRGNFPPRFSGLQFPNYSSELNVNALELDDSALYLCASSLGGRGNTEAFFGQGTRLTVV.

This rearrangement joins TRBV30 to TRBJ1-1; D perhaps matches TRBD1 (5 bases). The CDR3 has 15 amino acids. V gave up 2 bases and J gave up 1 base, with 14 bases separating them. CDR1 is GTSNPN and CDR2 is SVGIG in the germline V gene (reference sequence). CDR3 bases: TGTGCCTGGAGTACAGGACCGGGGGGGAACACTGAAGCTTTCTTT. It translates to CAWSTGPGGNTEAFF.

This clone has a single count. CDR3 region: CASSPRGASQPQHF. The CDR3 DNA reads as TGTGCCAGCTCACCCAGGGGAGCTAGTCAGCCCCAGCATTTT. The chain joins TRBV18 to TRBJ1-5; D is possibly TRBD1 (6 bases). In germline, CDR1 is KGHSH, CDR2 LQKENI. This CDR3 contains 14 residues. Trimming stripped 3 bases from V and 6 bases from J, with 12 bases between.

The chain links TRBV15 to TRBJ2-1; the D is unclear. Trimming cost V 2 bases and J 7 bases, with 3 bases left between them. Germline V CDR1 and CDR2: LNHNV, YYDKDF (reference sequence). The length of the CDR3 is 11 residues. CDR3 residues: CATSRSNEQFF. The CDR3 DNA is TGTGCCACCAGCAGATCGAATGAGCAGTTCTTC.

The CDR3 loop is CASSQPTSGSSYEQYF. CDR3 sequence (DNA): TGCGCCAGCAGCCAACCGACTAGCGGGAGCTCCTACGAGCAGTACTTC. The chain employs TRBV4-1 and TRBJ2-7; the match to TRBD2 covers 12 bases. This CDR3 comprises 16 residues. Germline V CDR1 and CDR2: MGHRA, YSYEKL. J lost 0 bases, V lost 2 bases, and 2 bases had no gene match.

This clone came up a few times. The J gene is TRBJ1-6, the V gene TRBV28; no firm D call. The CDR3 extends over 13 amino acids. Per germline, CDR1 MDHEN and CDR2 SYDVKM. The V end lost 6 bases, the J end lost 2 bases, and 5 bases lay between the germline ends. The CDR3 region has the DNA TGTGCCAGCAGAACTACCTATAATTCACCCCTCCACTTT. It yields the protein CASRTTYNSPLHF.

The chain combines TRBV7-8 with TRBJ1-5, with D possibly TRBD1 on 6 matching bases. Trimming took 2 bases from V and 4 from J, leaving 12 bases between them. The CDR3 is 15 residues long. Germline V gives CDR1 SGHVS, CDR2 FQNEAQ. CDR3 protein: CASSLSGTPNQPQHF. The CDR3 DNA follows: TGTGCCAGCAGCTTATCCGGGACACCTAATCAGCCCCAGCATTTT.

This chain joins TRBV7-2 and TRBJ2-1; 8 positions agree with TRBD2. Germline CDR1 reads SGHTA; CDR2 reads FQGNSA. The V gene end was trimmed by 2 bases and the J gene end by 5 bases; junction bases not matched to a gene: 2. This CDR3 is built from 14 residues. In nucleotides, the CDR3 is TGTGCCAGCAGCTTACGGACTAGCAACAATGAGCAGTTCTTC. Protein: CASSLRTSNNEQFF.

The chain joins TRBV7-3 to TRBJ2-2; the match to TRBD1 covers 9 bases. Germline V lookup: CDR1 SGHTA, CDR2 FQGTGA. With V trimmed by 5 bases and J by 3 bases, 1 base remained unmatched. This CDR3 spans 14 amino acids. CDR3 protein: CASSRQGDTGELFF. CDR3 sequence (DNA): TGTGCCAGCAGCCGACAGGGGGACACCGGGGAGCTGTTTTTT.

Only a few counts were recorded for this clone. The rearrangement joins TRBV5-8 to TRBJ2-5; a weak D match, TRBD1 (5 bases). Germline CDR1 reads SGHTS; CDR2 reads YDEGEE. The CDR3 consists of 15 residues. The ends were cut back, 2 bases at V and 5 bases at J, with 16 bases in the middle. The CDR3 reads CASSFGQGDMETQYF. The CDR3 coding sequence is TGTGCCAGCAGCTTCGGGCAGGGTGATATGGAGACCCAGTACTTC.

The chain carries TRBV5-1 and TRBJ1-1; 9 positions agree with TRBD1. Trimming removed 0 bases from V and 3 bases from J; junction bases left unmatched: 3. Germline CDR1 is SGHRS and CDR2 is YFSETQ. CDR3 size: 15 residues. CDR3 bases: TGCGCCAGCAGCTTGGGGGACAGGGAGTACACTGAAGCTTTCTTT. Protein product: CASSLGDREYTEAFF.

This clone was recorded once. CDR3 amino acids: CASRRQGAGETQYF. The CDR3 DNA reads TGTGCCAGCAGGCGACAGGGGGCGGGCGAGACCCAGTACTTC. The J gene is TRBJ2-5, the V gene TRBV2; 10 bases map to TRBD1. With 6 bases clipped from V and 5 bases from J, the junction kept 6 bases outside the gene matches. The CDR3 runs to 14 residues. Germline CDR1 and CDR2: SNHLY and FYNNEI. Drawing the rest from reference TRBV2 and TRBJ2-5, the complete variable domain is EPEVTQTPSHQVTQMGQEVILRCVPISNHLYFYWYRQILGQKVEFLVSFYNNEISEKSEIFDDQFSVERPDGSNFTLKIRSTKLEDSAMYFCASRRQGAGETQYFGPGTRLLVL.

J is TRBJ1-1 and V is TRBV5-1; D may be TRBD1 (5 bases). This CDR3 is built from 13 residues. Germline V CDR1 and CDR2: SGHRS, YFSETQ. V was clipped by 1 base and J by 4 bases, with 8 bases between them. The CDR3 nucleotides are TGCGCCAGCAGCTTGAACGGGGGCACTGAAGCTTTCTTT. Its protein product is CASSLNGGTEAFF.

This clone was detected only a few times. J is TRBJ2-7 and V is TRBV5-6; D is possibly TRBD2 (6 bases). The CDR3 consists of 15 residues. Germline CDR1 is SGHDT and CDR2 is YYEEEE. The V and J ends lost 4 bases and 5 bases respectively, with 19 bases between them. Here the CDR3 reads CASSTQGLAGDEQYF. CDR3 nucleotides: TGTGCCAGCAGCACGCAGGGACTGGCAGGCGACGAGCAGTACTTC.

This clone was detected a few times. The chain recombines TRBV7-9 with TRBJ2-5; 9 nucleotides agree with TRBD2. The CDR3 is 16 amino acids. V shed 5 bases and J 2 bases; nucleotides not matched to a gene: 9. The V gene's germline CDR1 is SEHNR and CDR2 FQNEAQ (reference sequence). In nucleotides, the CDR3 is TGTGCCAGCAGCACACCCGCGGGGGGGAGACAAGAGACCCAGTACTTC. Translating gives CASSTPAGGRQETQYF.

This sequence joins TRBV6-6 and TRBJ1-6; D not resolved. Germline values: CDR1 MNHNY, CDR2 SVGAGI (reference sequence). This CDR3 region has 13 residues. The V end was cut by 2 bases, the J end by 6 bases, with 5 bases between. CDR3 in DNA: TGTGCCAGCAGTTACGGCTCTAATTCACCCCTCCACTTT. Its protein product is CASSYGSNSPLHF.

This chain joins TRBV4-2 and TRBJ1-2; 8 bases are a match to TRBD1. Germline lookup yields CDR1 LGHNA and CDR2 YNFKEQ. The CDR3 contains 17 residues. V shed 0 bases and J 7 bases; nucleotides not matched to a gene: 13. The CDR3 nucleotides are TGTGCCAGCAGCCAAGATAGTCTCAGGGGGCAACTAATTGGCTACACCTTC. It codes for CASSQDSLRGQLIGYTF.

The V and J genes are TRBV6-8 and TRBJ2-3, with 7 bases identical to TRBD1. CDR1 is MNHGY, CDR2 SAAAGT, per germline. Trimming at V came to 9 bases and at J to 0 bases, leaving 9 bases not matched to a gene. The CDR3 consists of 15 residues. CDR3 residues: CASFAGTDSTDTQYF. In DNA form, the CDR3 reads TGTGCCAGTTTCGCCGGGACAGATAGCACAGATACGCAGTATTTT.